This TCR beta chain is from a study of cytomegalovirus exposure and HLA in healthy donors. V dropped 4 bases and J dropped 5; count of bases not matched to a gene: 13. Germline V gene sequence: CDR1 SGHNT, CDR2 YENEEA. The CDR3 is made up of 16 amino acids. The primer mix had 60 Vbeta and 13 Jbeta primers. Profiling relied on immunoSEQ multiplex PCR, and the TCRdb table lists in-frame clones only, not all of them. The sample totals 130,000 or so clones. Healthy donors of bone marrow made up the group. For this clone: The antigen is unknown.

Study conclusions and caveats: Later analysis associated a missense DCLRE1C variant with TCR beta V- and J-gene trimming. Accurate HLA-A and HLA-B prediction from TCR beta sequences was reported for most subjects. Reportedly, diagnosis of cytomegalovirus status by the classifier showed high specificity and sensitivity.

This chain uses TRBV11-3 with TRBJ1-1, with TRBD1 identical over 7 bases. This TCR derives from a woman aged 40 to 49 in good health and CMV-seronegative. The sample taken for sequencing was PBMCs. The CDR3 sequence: CASSSTWTGDRTEAFF. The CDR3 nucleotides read TGTGCCAGCAGCTCTACTTGGACAGGAGATAGGACTGAAGCTTTCTTT.